The clone carrying this T cell receptor (beta chain) occurred many times. The target antigen is unknown. The CDR3 length is 13 residues. V dropped 2 bases and J dropped 7 bases, with 6 bases sitting between them. Germline-derived CDR1 and CDR2 are MNHEY and SVGEGT. This sample stems from a study of neurological immune-mediated disorders. Broader study findings: Among expanded clones, no CDR3 amino acid sequences were shared across subjects, a pattern suggesting private repertoires in all groups.

Every sequencing run gave over 200 million TCR-beta sequences, taken from 15-18 subjects. TCRdb used MiXCR to reprocess the 5' RACE reads, holding one entry per CDR3 protein. In the table there are about 30,000 distinct CDR3 sequences, around 16% of which are singletons. The sequence was obtained from a man between 65 and 85 years old in good health. Sequencing used PBMCs. This chain connects TRBV6-2 or TRBV6-3 to TRBJ1-6; D remains unclear. CDR3: CASSYRRNSPLHF. For the CDR3, the DNA is TGTGCCAGCAGTTACCGAAGGAATTCACCCCTCCACTTT.